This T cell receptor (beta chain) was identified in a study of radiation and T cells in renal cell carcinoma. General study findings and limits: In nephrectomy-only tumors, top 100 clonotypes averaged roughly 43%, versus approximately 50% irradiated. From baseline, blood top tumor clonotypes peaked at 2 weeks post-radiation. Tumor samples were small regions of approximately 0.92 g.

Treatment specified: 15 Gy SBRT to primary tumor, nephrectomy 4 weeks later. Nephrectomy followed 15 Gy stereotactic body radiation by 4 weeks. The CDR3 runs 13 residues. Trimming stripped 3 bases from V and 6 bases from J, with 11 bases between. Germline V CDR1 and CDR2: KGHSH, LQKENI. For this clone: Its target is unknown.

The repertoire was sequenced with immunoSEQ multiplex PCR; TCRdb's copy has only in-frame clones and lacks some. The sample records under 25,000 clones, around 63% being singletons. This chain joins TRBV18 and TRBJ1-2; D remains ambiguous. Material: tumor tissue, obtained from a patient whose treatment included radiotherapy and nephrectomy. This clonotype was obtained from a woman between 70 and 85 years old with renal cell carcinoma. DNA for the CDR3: TGTGCCAGCTCACCCGCCGGCTCAAATGGCTACACCTTC. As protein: CASSPAGSNGYTF. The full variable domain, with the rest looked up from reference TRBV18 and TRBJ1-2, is NAGVMQNPRHLVRRRGQEARLRCSPMKGHSHVYWYRQLPEEGLKFMVYLQKENIIDESGMPKERFSAEFPKEGPSILRIQQVVRGDSAAYFCASSPAGSNGYTFGSGTRLTVV.